This is a list of T cell receptor beta chains from one sample in a study of T cell repertoires in cytomegalovirus infection. Their specific antigens are unknown. A single record per CDR3 protein comes from TCRdb applying MiXCR to the reads. Here the sample spans some 800,000 distinct CDR3 sequences, about 31% being singletons. This specimen consisted of cultured CD8+ T cells from PBMCs, obtained from culture after CMV antigen stimulation. The receptors were sampled from a human donor in good health (CMV status not recorded). Some clones in this sample may be carry-over from other donors' samples. Both conserved end residues are part of each CDR3. The order of the fields is clone size, J gene, CDR3 length, D gene, V gene, CDR3 DNA, CDR3 protein. The D gene is left open where the match is weak. Size is omitted from some rows. Given values are once, few, many or a class for expanded clones.

abundance: .; j_gene: TRBJ1-5; len: 13; d_gene: .; v_gene: TRBV12-3/TRBV12-4; CDR3nt: TGTGCCAGCAGCGGATCCGGGACAAAGCCCCAGCATTTT; CDR3aa: CASSGSGTKPQHF
abundance: .; j_gene: TRBJ2-1; len: 16; d_gene: .; v_gene: TRBV4-1; CDR3nt: TGCGCCAGCAGCCAAGATATCGTGAGCTCCTACAATGAGCAGTTCTTC; CDR3aa: CASSQDIVSSYNEQFF
abundance: many; j_gene: TRBJ1-1; len: 13; d_gene: .; v_gene: TRBV7-2; CDR3nt: TGTGCCAGCAGAGGGACGGAGGGGACTGAAGCTTTCTTT; CDR3aa: CASRGTEGTEAFF
abundance: .; j_gene: TRBJ2-7; len: 13; d_gene: .; v_gene: TRBV5-1; CDR3nt: TGCGCCAGCAGTTTCCCAGGGAATCCGGAGCAGTACTTC; CDR3aa: CASSFPGNPEQYF
abundance: few; j_gene: TRBJ2-7; len: 12; d_gene: .; v_gene: TRBV14; CDR3nt: TGTGCCAGCAGCCAAATGGGCCGCGAGCAGTACTTC; CDR3aa: CASSQMGREQYF
abundance: .; j_gene: TRBJ2-1; len: 11; d_gene: .; v_gene: TRBV7-6; CDR3nt: TGTGCCAGCAGACCTAGTGGAGAGGAGTTCTTC; CDR3aa: CASRPSGEEFF
abundance: .; j_gene: TRBJ2-1; len: 16; d_gene: TRBD1; v_gene: TRBV20-1; CDR3nt: TGCAGTGCTAGAAAAACGGGACAGGGGGATCCGTATGAGCAGTTCTTC; CDR3aa: CSARKTGQGDPYEQFF
abundance: .; j_gene: TRBJ1-1; len: 15; d_gene: .; v_gene: TRBV15; CDR3nt: TGTGCCACCAGCAGAGTGCCCGGGACATCGACTGAAGCTTTCTTT; CDR3aa: CATSRVPGTSTEAFF
abundance: few; j_gene: TRBJ2-3; len: 18; d_gene: TRBD2; v_gene: TRBV5-4; CDR3nt: TGTGCCAGCAGCTTAGTGGGAGGACTAGCGGGGGATGGAGATACGCAGTATTTT; CDR3aa: CASSLVGGLAGDGDTQYF
abundance: .; j_gene: TRBJ2-7; len: 13; d_gene: TRBD1; v_gene: TRBV28; CDR3nt: TGTGCCAGCAGTTTCACAGGGGGCTACGAGCAGTACTTC; CDR3aa: CASSFTGGYEQYF
abundance: .; j_gene: TRBJ2-4; len: 14; d_gene: TRBD2; v_gene: TRBV15; CDR3nt: TGTGCCACCAGCAGTAGCGGGGGGGCCATCATTCAGTACTTC; CDR3aa: CATSSSGGAIIQYF
abundance: .; j_gene: TRBJ1-2; len: 14; d_gene: TRBD1; v_gene: TRBV9; CDR3nt: TGTGCCAGCAGCGTAAAGGGGGCGGACTATGGCTACACCTTC; CDR3aa: CASSVKGADYGYTF
abundance: many; j_gene: TRBJ1-3; len: 18; d_gene: .; v_gene: TRBV4-3; CDR3nt: TGCGCCAGCAGCCAAAGTCCCGGGGACCGGTCGGCTGGAAACACCATATATTTT; CDR3aa: CASSQSPGDRSAGNTIYF
abundance: few; j_gene: TRBJ2-1; len: 15; d_gene: TRBD2; v_gene: TRBV7-3; CDR3nt: TGTGCCAGCAGCCACGTGGGACTAGCGGGGGAGGAACAGTTCTTC; CDR3aa: CASSHVGLAGEEQFF
abundance: many; j_gene: TRBJ1-4; len: 16; d_gene: .; v_gene: TRBV7-2; CDR3nt: TGTGCCAGCAGCCCGACGGTCGGGAACACTAATGAAAAACTGTTTTTT; CDR3aa: CASSPTVGNTNEKLFF
abundance: .; j_gene: TRBJ2-1; len: 16; d_gene: TRBD2; v_gene: TRBV5-4; CDR3nt: TGTGCCAGCAGTTTCCGACTAGCGGGGACCTACAATGAGCAGTTCTTC; CDR3aa: CASSFRLAGTYNEQFF